These 31 T cell receptor beta chains were sequenced from one sample in a study of OX40 agonist ivuxolimab in advanced cancers. Only in-frame clones appear in the TCRdb table, and some are missing; sequencing was by immunoSEQ multiplex PCR. The data show approximately 80,000 clones, around 86% seen once. Sequencing was performed on CD4+ or CD8+ T cells sorted from blood, taken in a trial of the OX40 agonist ivuxolimab. The receptor set was obtained from an adult with an advanced solid tumor such as melanoma, head and neck, liver or kidney cancer.

The chain joins TRBV7-7 to TRBJ2-5, with no clear D. Trimming shortened V by 1 base and J by 5 bases, and 8 bases separated the two germline ends. CDR3 length: 13 residues. CDR1 and CDR2 from the germline V gene are SSHAT and FNYEAQ (reference sequence). Here the CDR3 reads CASSLGGLETQYF. Here the CDR3 DNA reads TGTGCCAGCAGCTTAGGTGGGTTGGAGACCCAGTACTTC.

This chain uses TRBV19 with TRBJ2-5; D ambiguous. CDR3 length equals 12 residues. With 2 bases removed from V and 2 bases from J, the gap between germline ends came to 3 bases. Germline lookup yields CDR1 LNHDA and CDR2 SQIVND (reference sequence). The CDR3 loop reads CASSIPQETQYF. CDR3 nucleotide sequence: TGTGCCAGTAGTATACCACAAGAGACCCAGTACTTC.

V and J are TRBV28 and TRBJ2-1; 11 bases are a match to TRBD2. The CDR3 runs to 14 residues. CDR1 and CDR2 from the germline V gene are MDHEN and SYDVKM. Germline trimming cut 8 bases from V and 3 bases from J; bases unmatched to any gene: 3. CDR3 sequence: CASLAGGFYNEQFF. In nucleotides, the CDR3 is TGTGCCAGCTTAGCGGGAGGGTTCTACAATGAGCAGTTCTTC.

This chain joins TRBV4-3 and TRBJ2-5; 9 nucleotides agree with TRBD1. Germline V gene sequence: CDR1 LGHNA, CDR2 YSLEER. This CDR3 contains 16 residues. J was trimmed by 1 base and V by 4 bases; bases with no gene match: 7. The CDR3 DNA sequence: TGCGCCAGCAGCCCGGGACAGGGAACTGTCCAAGAGACCCAGTACTTC. It codes for CASSPGQGTVQETQYF.

The CDR3 protein is CASSVTGAVQETQYF. CDR3 coding DNA: TGTGCCAGCAGTGTGACAGGGGCAGTCCAAGAGACCCAGTACTTC. The chain employs TRBV25-1 and TRBJ2-5; 8 bases align to TRBD1. This CDR3 has 15 residues. Per the germline V gene, CDR1 is MGHDK and CDR2 is SYGVNS. V trimming: 4 bases; J trimming: 1 base; junction bases outside the gene matches: 5.

The chain joins TRBV11-3 to TRBJ2-1; 8 positions agree with TRBD2. Germline lookup yields CDR1 SGHNT and CDR2 YENEEA. Losses at the gene ends were 5 bases for V and 8 bases for J; bases not matched to a gene: 23. The CDR3 sequence is 19 residues long. CDR3 sequence (DNA): TGTGCCAGCAGCCGCAAGGGAGTATTTACTCGGACTAGCTCGGATGAGCAGTTCTTC. Translating it yields CASSRKGVFTRTSSDEQFF. Together with reference TRBV11-3 and TRBJ2-1, the CDR3 gives the full variable domain: EAGVVQSPRYKIIEKKQPVAFWCNPISGHNTLYWYLQNLGQGPELLIRYENEEAVDDSQLPKDRFSAERLKGVDSTLKIQPAELGDSAVYLCASSRKGVFTRTSSDEQFFGPGTRLTVL.

The rearrangement uses TRBV27 and TRBJ1-6; TRBD1 might be the D (6 bases). This CDR3 contains 14 residues. V was clipped by 3 bases and J by 6 bases, with 9 bases between them. Germline CDR1 and CDR2: MNHEY and SMNVEV (reference sequence). This CDR3 is CASSFSDSNSPLHF. CDR3 bases: TGTGCCAGCAGTTTCTCGGACAGTAATTCACCCCTCCACTTT.

The chain uses TRBV28 and TRBJ1-2; 7 bases agree with TRBD1. Trimming cost V 1 base and J 2 bases; bases outside gene matches: 10. Germline V gives CDR1 MDHEN, CDR2 SYDVKM. This CDR3 is built from 17 residues. CDR3 nucleotide sequence: TGTGCCAGCAGTTTATTCACCGGGACAGTGATGAACTATGGCTACACCTTC. Translation: CASSLFTGTVMNYGYTF.

In its sample, this clone was seen once. V is TRBV18 and J is TRBJ2-7; 13 bases are shared with TRBD2. The CDR3 extends over 16 amino acids. V was pared by 6 bases and J by 0 bases, with 5 bases of the junction left unmatched. Germline V lookup: CDR1 KGHSH, CDR2 LQKENI. For the CDR3, the DNA is TGTGCCAGCTCGGGGACTAGCGGGACTAGCTCCTACGAGCAGTACTTC. Translated: CASSGTSGTSSYEQYF.

This chain links TRBV4-1 with TRBJ2-3; 12 nucleotides match TRBD2. This CDR3 spans 15 amino acids. With 2 bases clipped from V and 9 bases from J, the junction kept 6 bases outside the gene matches. Germline assignment: CDR1 MGHRA and CDR2 YSYEKL. CDR3 bases: TGCGCCAGCAGCCAACCTGGACTAGCGGGAAAGACGCAGTATTTT. It yields the protein CASSQPGLAGKTQYF.

The chain is built from TRBV5-4 and TRBJ1-2; D not resolved. The CDR3 loop spans 15 amino acids. Germline CDR1 and CDR2: SGHNT and YYREEE (reference sequence). Trimming took 0 bases from V and 8 from J, leaving 17 bases between them. The CDR3 sequence: CASSLGGGFTFGYTF. As DNA, the CDR3 is TGTGCCAGCAGCTTGGGTGGAGGGTTTACGTTCGGCTACACCTTC.

This rearrangement joins TRBV18 to TRBJ2-7; 9 bases map to TRBD2. CDR1 is KGHSH and CDR2 is LQKENI in the germline V gene. This CDR3 has 14 residues. V was pared by 3 bases and J by 4 bases, with 4 bases of the junction left unmatched. As DNA, the CDR3 is TGTGCCAGCTCACCGTCTAGCGGGAAGTACGAGCAGTACTTC. Its translation is CASSPSSGKYEQYF.

This clone was seen once. The rearrangement joins TRBV2 to TRBJ1-2; D unclear. Trimming removed 6 bases from V and 11 bases from J, with 13 bases in between. The CDR3 has 11 amino acids. CDR1 is SNHLY and CDR2 is FYNNEI in the germline V gene. The CDR3 DNA sequence: TGTGCCAGCAGCTCCAATAGCTTTTACACCTTC. Its protein is CASSSNSFYTF. Full variable domain (remainder filled in from reference TRBV2 and TRBJ1-2): EPEVTQTPSHQVTQMGQEVILRCVPISNHLYFYWYRQILGQKVEFLVSFYNNEISEKSEIFDDQFSVERPDGSNFTLKIRSTKLEDSAMYFCASSSNSFYTFGSGTRLTVV.

The V call is TRBV4-1, the J call TRBJ2-1; 7 bases map to TRBD2. V gave up 5 bases and J gave up 4 bases; unmatched junction bases: 14. This CDR3 comprises 17 residues. Germline CDR1 reads MGHRA; CDR2 reads YSYEKL. For the CDR3, the DNA is TGCGCCAGCAGCGACCCCCCGGGGAGGGGCCTGTACAATGAGCAGTTCTTC. Translated, it gives CASSDPPGRGLYNEQFF.

The genes are TRBV25-1 and TRBJ2-1; D is perhaps TRBD2 (6 bases). The CDR3 has 10 amino acids. Trimming stripped 8 bases from V and 7 bases from J, with 6 bases between. Germline CDR1 reads MGHDK; CDR2 reads SYGVNS. CDR3 residues: CASGGNEQFF. The CDR3 DNA sequence: TGTGCCAGCGGAGGGAATGAGCAGTTCTTC.

The chain links TRBV7-6 to TRBJ2-5, with D perhaps assigned TRBD1 or TRBD2 (5 bases each). V dropped 5 bases and J dropped 2 bases, with 9 bases sitting between them. This CDR3 is 13 amino acids long. CDR1 and CDR2 (germline): SGHVS, FNYEAQ. The CDR3 loop reads CASSRGTQETQYF. In DNA form, the CDR3 reads TGTGCCAGCAGCAGAGGGACGCAAGAGACCCAGTACTTC.

This chain joins TRBV19 and TRBJ1-4, with D possibly matching TRBD1 (5 bases). CDR1 is LNHDA and CDR2 is SQIVND in the germline V gene (reference sequence). This CDR3 is 15 amino acids long. The ends were cut back, 3 bases at V and 2 bases at J, with 10 bases in the middle. CDR3 bases: TGTGCCAGTAGTATGGGGGGACCGACTAATGAAAAACTGTTTTTT. This encodes CASSMGGPTNEKLFF. Full variable domain (remainder filled in from reference TRBV19 and TRBJ1-4): DGGITQSPKYLFRKEGQNVTLSCEQNLNHDAMYWYRQDPGQGLRLIYYSQIVNDFQKGDIAEGYSVSREKKESFPLTVTSAQKNPTAFYLCASSMGGPTNEKLFFGSGTQLSVL.

V and J are TRBV7-9 and TRBJ2-1; 10 nucleotides align to TRBD2. The length of the CDR3 is 16 residues. The V and J ends lost 2 bases and 7 bases, in that order; junction bases with no gene match: 8. The V gene's germline CDR1 is SEHNR and CDR2 FQNEAQ (reference sequence). CDR3 sequence (DNA): TGTGCCAGCAGCTTACTAGCGGGAGATCGGGGGAATGAGCAGTTCTTC. Protein sequence: CASSLLAGDRGNEQFF.

This chain links TRBV19 with TRBJ2-7, with unresolved D. This CDR3 is built from 11 residues. From germline, CDR1 is LNHDA and CDR2 SQIVND (reference sequence). The V end lost 5 bases, the J end lost 10 bases, and 12 bases lay between the germline ends. The CDR3 region has the DNA TGTGCCAGTAGTTCCTCACGTCTTCAGTACTTC. Translating it yields CASSSSRLQYF.

This chain connects TRBV4-3 to TRBJ1-2; D gene ambiguous. The CDR3 runs to 16 residues. The V and J ends lost 4 bases and 1 base respectively, with 16 bases between them. Germline V gene data show CDR1 as LGHNA and CDR2 as YSLEER. The CDR3 spells CASSRAGGTFNYGYTF. The DNA for the CDR3 is TGCGCCAGCAGCCGTGCAGGAGGAACGTTTAACTATGGCTACACCTTC.

V gene TRBV6-1 combines with J gene TRBJ1-3, with D possibly matching TRBD1 (5 bases). The CDR3 covers 15 residues. The germline CDR1 and CDR2 sequences are MNHNS and SASEGT. V dropped 2 bases and J dropped 4 bases, with 12 bases sitting between them. In nucleotides, the CDR3 is TGTGCCAGCAGTGAATGGGGGGGGTACGGAAACACCATATATTTT. The encoded protein is CASSEWGGYGNTIYF.

This CDR3 is CASSRRPETQYF. CDR3 coding DNA: TGTGCCAGCAGTAGGAGGCCTGAGACCCAGTACTTC. V usage is TRBV2 and J usage is TRBJ2-5; D possibly corresponds to TRBD2 (5 bases). CDR1 and CDR2 (germline): SNHLY, FYNNEI. V dropped 5 bases and J dropped 5 bases, with 9 bases sitting between them. The CDR3 runs 12 residues.

V usage is TRBV5-4 and J usage is TRBJ1-2; D possibly corresponds to TRBD1 (6 bases). CDR1 and CDR2 from the germline V gene are SGHNT and YYREEE (reference sequence). V was trimmed by 0 bases and J by 3 bases, leaving 9 bases between them. This CDR3 has 14 amino acids. CDR3 sequence reads: CASSLEQGYYGYTF. CDR3 sequence (DNA): TGTGCCAGCAGCTTGGAACAGGGCTACTATGGCTACACCTTC.

V usage is TRBV18 and J usage is TRBJ2-2, with D maybe TRBD2 (6 bases). The V and J ends lost 3 bases and 5 bases respectively, with 16 bases between them. The CDR3 runs 16 residues. Germline loops: CDR1 KGHSH, CDR2 LQKENI. The CDR3 reads CASSPRGSGSTGELFF. Written as DNA, the CDR3 is TGTGCCAGCTCACCTCGGGGTAGCGGTAGTACCGGGGAGCTGTTTTTT.

The chain employs TRBV2 and TRBJ1-4; D is unresolved. Germline loops: CDR1 SNHLY, CDR2 FYNNEI. The CDR3 consists of 15 residues. Trimming left V 7 bases short and J 0 bases short, with 12 bases between. CDR3 amino acids: CASTETAATNEKLFF. The CDR3 DNA is TGTGCCAGCACTGAGACGGCGGCAACTAATGAAAAACTGTTTTTT.

This clone was counted between two and nine times. The J gene is TRBJ1-1, the V gene TRBV2, with unresolved D. Germline V gene sequence: CDR1 SNHLY, CDR2 FYNNEI. CDR3 length: 13 residues. The V end was cut by 7 bases, the J end by 3 bases, with 12 bases between. CDR3 region: CASTLKMDTEAFF. The CDR3 DNA reads as TGTGCCAGCACCCTGAAGATGGACACTGAAGCTTTCTTT.

A note on this clone: At one of its ends the junction is not consistent with the germline gene, which may arise from a read error. This chain links TRBV20-1 with TRBJ2-7, with D possibly being TRBD1 or TRBD2 (5 bases each). This CDR3 spans 11 amino acids. CDR1 DFQATT and CDR2 SNEGSKA come from the germline V gene (reference sequence). CDR3 sequence (DNA): TGTAGTGGGGGAGACGCCTACGAGCAGTACTTC. This codes for CSGGDAYEQYF.

The chain links TRBV9 to TRBJ2-7; D is possibly TRBD1 or TRBD2 (6 bases each). The germline V and J ends were trimmed by 3 bases and 6 bases, with 13 bases remaining between them. The CDR3 covers 13 residues. Germline-derived CDR1 and CDR2 are SGDLS and YYNGEE. The CDR3 region is CASSAYGGGEQYF. The CDR3 DNA is TGTGCCAGCAGCGCTTACGGAGGGGGCGAGCAGTACTTC.

The chain joins TRBV7-2 to TRBJ2-1, with a possible D match to TRBD1 (7 bases). Germline CDR1 and CDR2: SGHTA and FQGNSA. CDR3 length: 14 amino acids. The V end was cut by 2 bases, the J end by 9 bases, with 14 bases between. The CDR3 spells CASSLQGVSGEQFF. The CDR3 DNA reads as TGTGCCAGCAGCTTACAGGGGGTTAGCGGTGAGCAGTTCTTC.

The chain combines TRBV19 with TRBJ2-2; TRBD2 matches at 11 bases. V dropped 5 bases and J dropped 6; count of bases not matched to a gene: 8. The CDR3 is made up of 16 amino acids. Germline V gives CDR1 LNHDA, CDR2 SQIVND (reference sequence). CDR3 in amino acids: CASSPTSGSFPGELFF. The CDR3 bases are TGTGCCAGTAGTCCAACTAGCGGGAGCTTTCCCGGGGAGCTGTTTTTT.

The chain combines TRBV29-1 with TRBJ2-7, with D tentatively TRBD2 (5 bases). The CDR3 runs 12 residues. Germline CDR1 reads SQVTM; CDR2 reads ANQGSEA. Trimming took off 5 bases at V and 2 bases at J, with 10 bases between the two ends. CDR3 protein: CSVLGLTYEQYF. CDR3 DNA sequence: TGCAGCGTTCTCGGACTGACCTACGAGCAGTACTTC.